The 18 T cell receptor beta chains presented below share a single source sample, sequenced in a study of blood T cell repertoires in COVID-19. Here immunoSEQ multiplex PCR was the method, and the copy in TCRdb shows in-frame clones only, minus some. The sample shows more than 200,000 clones, 82% of them seen only once. Specimen: peripheral blood. The receptors here all came from a woman older than 75 with COVID-19, enrolled during active disease.

The V gene is TRBV7-2, the J gene TRBJ2-7; 7 bases agree with TRBD2. After removal of 2 bases from V and 5 bases from J, the junction contained 6 bases not matched to a gene. This CDR3 region has 14 residues. Per germline, CDR1 SGHTA and CDR2 FQGNSA. Here the CDR3 reads CASSLTSAGNEQYF. The CDR3 nucleotides are TGTGCCAGCAGCTTAACGTCAGCGGGAAACGAGCAGTACTTC.

The V call is TRBV10-3, the J call TRBJ2-7; D may be TRBD2 (6 bases). V was clipped by 8 bases and J by 6 bases, with 14 bases between them. The CDR3 is made up of 12 amino acids. In germline, CDR1 is ENHRY, CDR2 SYGVKD. The DNA of the CDR3 is TGTGCCATCCGCCGCGGAGGGCTCGAGCAGTACTTC. Residues: CAIRRGGLEQYF.

The rearrangement links TRBV6-5 to TRBJ1-4; TRBD1 agrees at 8 bases. Germline V gives CDR1 MNHEY, CDR2 SVGAGI. The V and J ends lost 6 bases and 5 bases, in that order; junction bases with no gene match: 5. This CDR3 region has 14 residues. CDR3 protein: CASSSDRGNEKLFF. The CDR3 DNA follows: TGTGCCAGCAGCTCCGACAGGGGAAATGAAAAACTGTTTTTT.

This clone has at least ten counts. This sequence joins TRBV19 and TRBJ2-7; D may be TRBD2 (5 bases). Germline V gene sequence: CDR1 LNHDA, CDR2 SQIVND (reference sequence). Trimming pared 2 bases from V and 2 bases from J, leaving 13 bases between. CDR3 length: 15 residues. The CDR3 nucleotides are TGTGCCAGTAGTATATCCGCGGGTATCGCCTACGAGCAGTACTTC. Translated: CASSISAGIAYEQYF.

The chain couples TRBV11-2 to TRBJ1-6, with 7 bases fitting TRBD1. Germline CDR1 and CDR2: SGHAT and FQNNGV. V shed 6 bases and J 9 bases; nucleotides not matched to a gene: 5. CDR3 length: 13 residues. In nucleotides, the CDR3 is TGTGCCAGCAGAGGGGGCCACATTTCACCCCTCCACTTT. Its translation is CASRGGHISPLHF.

V and J are TRBV7-2 and TRBJ2-5, with a possible D match to TRBD2 (6 bases). This CDR3 spans 14 amino acids. The V end lost 6 bases, the J end lost 7 bases, and 18 bases lay between the germline ends. CDR1 is SGHTA, CDR2 FQGNSA, per germline. CDR3 sequence: CASRLTREGGTQYF. The CDR3 DNA follows: TGTGCCAGCAGGTTGACTAGGGAAGGAGGGACCCAGTACTTC.

This clone has just a few counts. The chain uses TRBV2 and TRBJ2-1; 7 bases match TRBD2. From germline, CDR1 is SNHLY and CDR2 FYNNEI. The V and J ends lost 0 bases and 4 bases, in that order; junction bases with no gene match: 6. The CDR3 consists of 16 residues. CDR3: CASSEAKRGYYNEQFF. The CDR3 DNA is TGTGCCAGCAGTGAAGCGAAGCGGGGATATTACAATGAGCAGTTCTTC.

This chain joins TRBV9 and TRBJ2-7, with 12 positions matching TRBD1. V was clipped by 3 bases and J by 5 bases; unmatched bases: 3. Germline V gene lookup returns CDR1 SGDLS and CDR2 YYNGEE. CDR3 size: 14 residues. CDR3 sequence: CASSAGTGGHEQYF. CDR3 coding DNA: TGTGCCAGCAGCGCGGGGACAGGGGGCCACGAGCAGTACTTC.

This chain joins TRBV30 and TRBJ2-7; 10 bases match TRBD1. Germline V CDR1 and CDR2: GTSNPN, SVGIG (reference sequence). Unmatched junction bases numbered 8, after V lost 2 bases and J lost 4 bases. This CDR3 is 15 amino acids long. CDR3 in amino acids: CAWSSRQGARYEQYF. CDR3 in DNA: TGTGCCTGGAGTTCCCGACAGGGGGCGAGGTACGAGCAGTACTTC.

The chain recombines TRBV11-2 with TRBJ2-1, with 7 bases identical to TRBD2. The CDR3 extends over 13 amino acids. The V segment lost 1 base and the J segment 9 bases; nucleotides outside the gene matches: 3. Germline V CDR1 and CDR2: SGHAT, FQNNGV. The CDR3 DNA is TGTGCCAGCAGCTTAGCGGGGGGAACTGAGCAGTTCTTC. It specifies CASSLAGGTEQFF. The complete variable domain, with remaining parts taken from reference TRBV11-2 and TRBJ2-1, reads EAGVAQSPRYKIIEKRQSVAFWCNPISGHATLYWYQQILGQGPKLLIQFQNNGVVDDSQLPKDRFSAERLKGVDSTLKIQPAKLEDSAVYLCASSLAGGTEQFFGPGTRLTVL.

A single count supports this clone. The chain joins TRBV5-1 to TRBJ2-1; TRBD2 aligns across 11 bases. Germline V gene lookup returns CDR1 SGHRS and CDR2 YFSETQ. The CDR3 runs 15 residues. V lost 5 bases and J lost 6; bases outside the gene matches: 7. The CDR3 region is CASRKTSGAFNEQFF. The CDR3, as DNA: TGCGCCAGCAGGAAGACTAGCGGGGCGTTCAATGAGCAGTTCTTC.

This clone was picked up one time. This chain joins TRBV5-1 and TRBJ2-2; a possible D gene is TRBD2 (5 bases). CDR3 length: 16 residues. CDR1 is SGHRS, CDR2 YFSETQ, per germline. V lost 1 base and J lost 2, with 12 bases in between. For the CDR3, the DNA is TGCGCCAGCAGCTTGTCCGCGGGTCTTAACACCGGGGAGCTGTTTTTT. Translation gives CASSLSAGLNTGELFF.

This chain joins TRBV7-9 and TRBJ1-6; 8 nucleotides agree with TRBD1. The trim removed 1 base at V and 4 bases at J, leaving 0 bases unmatched. The CDR3 has 15 residues. Germline V CDR1 and CDR2: SEHNR, FQNEAQ (reference sequence). The CDR3 protein is CASSLGQGYNSPLHF. As DNA, the CDR3 is TGTGCCAGCAGCTTAGGACAGGGGTATAATTCACCCCTCCACTTT.

This sequence joins TRBV18 and TRBJ2-3, with 12 bases matching TRBD2. The CDR3 covers 18 residues. V dropped 0 bases and J dropped 4; count of bases not matched to a gene: 8. The germline V gene has CDR1 KGHSH and CDR2 LQKENI. Here the CDR3 reads CASSPPASGGAGADTQYF. The CDR3 DNA reads TGTGCCAGCTCACCACCCGCTAGCGGGGGGGCCGGGGCAGATACGCAGTATTTT.

The rearrangement links TRBV28 to TRBJ2-2; 7 bases agree with TRBD2. Per the germline V gene, CDR1 is MDHEN and CDR2 is SYDVKM. CDR3 length equals 15 residues. J lost 5 bases, V lost 3 bases, and 6 bases had no gene match. The CDR3 DNA reads TGTGCCAGCAGTTTGGGCGGGAGCGGTACCGGGGAGCTGTTTTTT. As protein: CASSLGGSGTGELFF.

CDR3 amino acids: CASKGEWNTEAFF. The CDR3 DNA is TGTGCCAGCAAGGGAGAGTGGAACACTGAAGCTTTCTTT. The chain recombines TRBV2 with TRBJ1-1; D remains ambiguous. This CDR3 comprises 13 residues. The ends were cut back, 7 bases at V and 1 base at J, with 10 bases in the middle. Looked up from germline, CDR1 is SNHLY and CDR2 is FYNNEI.

The V call is TRBV5-4, the J call TRBJ1-4, with a weak D call TRBD1 (5 bases). Germline assignment: CDR1 SGHNT and CDR2 YYREEE (reference sequence). The CDR3 runs to 17 residues. Trimming shortened V by 4 bases and J by 2 bases, and 18 bases separated the two germline ends. The CDR3 protein is CASSRLHPAGTNEKLFF. CDR3 nucleotide sequence: TGTGCCAGCAGCCGATTACACCCGGCAGGGACTAATGAAAAACTGTTTTTT.

This chain joins TRBV11-3 and TRBJ2-1; weak D call: TRBD1 (5 bases). Per the germline V gene, CDR1 is SGHNT and CDR2 is YENEEA. V was trimmed by 6 bases and J by 4 bases, leaving 13 bases between them. The CDR3 length is 14 residues. CDR3: CASSDRRMYNEQFF. CDR3 DNA: TGTGCCAGCAGTGACAGAAGGATGTACAATGAGCAGTTCTTC.